Presented here are 23 T cell receptor beta chains from one specimen sequenced in a study of cytomegalovirus exposure and HLA in healthy donors. The PCR made use of 60 Vbeta and 13 Jbeta primers. Libraries were prepared by immunoSEQ multiplex PCR; TCRdb keeps only in-frame clonotypes and omits some of them. The sample shows about 150,000 clones, more than 75% of them seen only once. Sequencing was carried out using PBMCs. The receptor source for this set is a human donor in good health.

This sequence joins TRBV29-1 and TRBJ2-7, with D maybe TRBD1 (6 bases). Germline V CDR1 and CDR2: SQVTM, ANQGSEA. CDR3 length: 13 amino acids. V lost 4 bases, J lost 0 bases, and 10 bases lay in between. The CDR3 DNA reads as TGCAGCGTTGGGGACACCGTCTCCTACGAGCAGTACTTC. Protein: CSVGDTVSYEQYF.

The chain employs TRBV5-4 and TRBJ1-1; D is possibly TRBD1 (5 bases). The CDR3 has 12 amino acids. In germline, CDR1 is SGHNT, CDR2 YYREEE (reference sequence). The V and J ends lost 2 bases and 4 bases respectively, with 6 bases between them. The chain's CDR3 is CASSFGATEAFF. The CDR3 DNA reads TGTGCCAGCAGCTTTGGGGCCACTGAAGCTTTCTTT.

The J gene is TRBJ2-2, the V gene TRBV2, with D perhaps TRBD1 (5 bases). Trimming pared 3 bases from V and 3 bases from J, leaving 11 bases between. The germline V gene has CDR1 SNHLY and CDR2 FYNNEI. The CDR3 length is 15 residues. The CDR3 DNA follows: TGTGCCAGCAGTGATCAGGGCGTTGACACCGGGGAGCTGTTTTTT. Its translation: CASSDQGVDTGELFF. Drawing the rest from reference TRBV2 and TRBJ2-2, the complete variable domain is EPEVTQTPSHQVTQMGQEVILRCVPISNHLYFYWYRQILGQKVEFLVSFYNNEISEKSEIFDDQFSVERPDGSNFTLKIRSTKLEDSAMYFCASSDQGVDTGELFFGEGSRLTVL.

The rearrangement links TRBV12-2 to TRBJ1-5; TRBD1, the D gene given by the table, was not confirmed from the DNA. TRBV12-2 is a known pseudogene. The CDR3 runs 12 residues. This chain's CDR3 is CASRLARQPQHF. The CDR3 DNA reads TGTGCAAGTCGCTTAGCCAGACAGCCCCAGCATTTT.

The V call is TRBV19, the J call TRBJ1-5; weak D call: TRBD1 (5 bases). The CDR3 contains 16 residues. V was pared by 8 bases and J by 1 base, with 18 bases between. Germline assignment: CDR1 LNHDA and CDR2 SQIVND (reference sequence). The chain's CDR3 is CASSPTWGGSNQPQHF. CDR3 sequence (DNA): TGTGCCAGTTCCCCGACGTGGGGGGGGAGCAATCAGCCCCAGCATTTT.

J is TRBJ2-5 and V is TRBV5-6; D is undetermined. Trimming took 1 base from V and 2 from J, leaving 15 bases between them. The CDR3 spans 16 residues. Germline V gene lookup returns CDR1 SGHDT and CDR2 YYEEEE. CDR3 DNA sequence: TGTGCCAGCAGCTTGCTCAGAACCCCAGAACAAGAGACCCAGTACTTC. This sequence encodes CASSLLRTPEQETQYF.

The CDR3 here is CATNYFRGTGELFF. The CDR3 nucleotides are TGTGCCACCAACTACTTCAGGGGCACCGGGGAGCTGTTTTTT. The V and J genes are TRBV6-5 and TRBJ2-2, with TRBD1 as a possible D gene (6 bases). V was clipped by 10 bases and J by 4 bases, with 16 bases between them. The CDR3 has 14 residues. Germline V gene sequence: CDR1 MNHEY, CDR2 SVGAGI.

The chain recombines TRBV28 with TRBJ1-1, with D perhaps TRBD1 (6 bases). The germline CDR1 and CDR2 sequences are MDHEN and SYDVKM. CDR3 size: 16 residues. Trimming removed 6 bases from V and 1 base from J, with 18 bases in between. CDR3 sequence: CASRTRERTANTEAFF. The CDR3 DNA sequence: TGTGCCAGCAGAACTAGGGAGCGGACAGCGAACACTGAAGCTTTCTTT.

This clone was seen a handful of times. V gene TRBV7-8 combines with J gene TRBJ1-2; D perhaps matches TRBD1 (6 bases). Germline V gene sequence: CDR1 SGHVS, CDR2 FQNEAQ. Trimming cost V 1 base and J 2 bases, with 14 bases left between them. The CDR3 loop spans 16 amino acids. CDR3 coding DNA: TGTGCCAGCAGCTTAGAAGGGCGGACAGCCAACTATGGCTACACCTTC. It yields the protein CASSLEGRTANYGYTF.

The V and J genes are TRBV5-6 and TRBJ1-6; TRBD1 matches 10 bases. The CDR3 contains 14 residues. The trim removed 3 bases at V and 8 bases at J, leaving 2 bases unmatched. CDR1 is SGHDT and CDR2 is YYEEEE in the germline V gene. CDR3 amino acids: CASSYGQGDSPLHF. The DNA for the CDR3 is TGTGCCAGCAGCTACGGACAGGGGGATTCACCCCTCCACTTT. The full variable domain, completed using reference TRBV5-6 and TRBJ1-6, is DAGVTQSPTHLIKTRGQQVTLRCSPKSGHDTVSWYQQALGQGPQFIFQYYEEEERQRGNFPDRFSGHQFPNYSSELNVNALLLGDSALYLCASSYGQGDSPLHFGNGTRLTVT.

J is TRBJ2-5 and V is TRBV27, with D maybe TRBD2 (5 bases). Trimming pared 3 bases from V and 1 base from J, leaving 9 bases between. Germline assignment: CDR1 MNHEY and CDR2 SMNVEV (reference sequence). This CDR3 has 14 amino acids. The CDR3 DNA reads TGTGCCAGCAGTTTCGATGGGAGCCAAGAGACCCAGTACTTC. Residues: CASSFDGSQETQYF.

The chain is built from TRBV6-5 and TRBJ1-1, with TRBD1 identical over 7 bases. The CDR3 contains 13 residues. Unmatched junction bases numbered 6, after V lost 10 bases and J lost 1 base. The germline V gene has CDR1 MNHEY and CDR2 SVGAGI. CDR3 DNA sequence: TGTGCCATTCGACAGGGCCCGAACACTGAAGCTTTCTTT. As protein: CAIRQGPNTEAFF.

The chain links TRBV6-5 to TRBJ2-5; 7 nucleotides line up with TRBD2. CDR1 and CDR2 (germline): MNHEY, SVGAGI. This CDR3 region has 15 residues. V gave up 0 bases and J gave up 3 bases; unmatched junction bases: 4. The CDR3 sequence is CASSYSTGLEETQYF. The CDR3 coding sequence is TGTGCCAGCAGTTACTCAACCGGACTAGAAGAGACCCAGTACTTC.

This chain links TRBV5-4 with TRBJ2-2; 7 bases are a match to TRBD2. V dropped 4 bases and J dropped 4; count of bases not matched to a gene: 10. Germline CDR1 SGHNT, CDR2 YYREEE (reference sequence). CDR3 length: 16 residues. CDR3 nucleotides: TGTGCCAGCAGCCCCGGCGGGGGAGGGAGCACCGGGGAGCTGTTTTTT. Its protein product is CASSPGGGGSTGELFF.

The chain combines TRBV11-3 with TRBJ2-3, with D possibly TRBD2 on 5 matching bases. V lost 5 bases to trimming and J lost 5 bases, with 17 bases between them. Germline assignment: CDR1 SGHNT and CDR2 YENEEA. This CDR3 has 15 residues. CDR3 nucleotide sequence: TGTGCCAGCAGCCTTCGTCTCGGGGTAAAAGATACGCAGTATTTT. This codes for CASSLRLGVKDTQYF.

This chain connects TRBV28 to TRBJ2-3, with TRBD2 matching over 10 bases. V gave up 6 bases and J gave up 2 bases; unmatched junction bases: 14. The germline V gene has CDR1 MDHEN and CDR2 SYDVKM. This CDR3 has 18 residues. CDR3 protein: CASSLKLGLAVYTDTQYF. The CDR3 region has the DNA TGTGCCAGCAGCCTCAAATTAGGACTAGCGGTCTACACAGATACGCAGTATTTT.

The J gene is TRBJ2-2, the V gene TRBV7-2; D is perhaps TRBD2 (7 bases). Germline V lookup: CDR1 SGHTA, CDR2 FQGNSA. The germline V and J ends were trimmed by 3 bases and 4 bases, with 21 bases remaining between them. The CDR3 covers 18 residues. CDR3 residues: CASSLRGGGERGTGELFF. DNA of the CDR3: TGTGCCAGCAGCTTGAGGGGAGGGGGAGAGAGGGGCACCGGGGAGCTGTTTTTT.

The chain recombines TRBV6-4 with TRBJ1-1; possible D gene TRBD1, 6 bases. The V gene's germline CDR1 is MRHNA and CDR2 SNTAGT. The V and J ends lost 5 bases and 2 bases respectively, with 15 bases between them. CDR3 size: 15 residues. CDR3 loop: CASSPSGHPNTEAFF. CDR3 DNA sequence: TGTGCCAGCAGTCCATCGGGACATCCAAACACTGAAGCTTTCTTT.

V and J are TRBV19 and TRBJ1-1; D is perhaps TRBD1 (6 bases). The CDR3 length is 13 residues. Trimming left V 6 bases short and J 0 bases short, with 8 bases between. CDR1 and CDR2 from the germline V gene are LNHDA and SQIVND (reference sequence). The CDR3 sequence is CASRWTVNTEAFF. The CDR3 DNA reads TGTGCCAGTAGGTGGACAGTGAACACTGAAGCTTTCTTT.

A remark on this clone: The sample holds other DNA sequences that translate to the same CDR3. The V and J genes are TRBV27 and TRBJ2-7; 7 bases match TRBD1. V trimming: 8 bases; J trimming: 0 bases; junction bases outside the gene matches: 4. Germline V gene data show CDR1 as MNHEY and CDR2 as SMNVEV (reference sequence). The CDR3 has 13 amino acids. CDR3 loop: CASGTAGSYEQYF. In DNA form, the CDR3 reads TGTGCCAGCGGGACAGCCGGCTCCTACGAGCAGTACTTC.

The chain combines TRBV6-1 with TRBJ2-3; D is possibly TRBD2 (5 bases). This CDR3 contains 16 residues. Deletions cut 2 bases from V and 2 bases from J, with 14 bases between. CDR1 is MNHNS and CDR2 is SASEGT in the germline V gene. CDR3 bases: TGTGCCAGCAGTGAACTGGTAGGAGGATACACAGATACGCAGTATTTT. Protein: CASSELVGGYTDTQYF.

V and J are TRBV11-1 and TRBJ1-5; 8 bases match TRBD1. Per germline, CDR1 SGHAT and CDR2 FQDESV (reference sequence). Germline trimming cut 6 bases from V and 10 bases from J; bases unmatched to any gene: 8. There are 13 residues in the CDR3. CDR3 DNA: TGTGCCAGCAGTCGGACAGGGAACAGTCCCCAGCATTTT. It yields the protein CASSRTGNSPQHF. Drawing the rest from reference TRBV11-1 and TRBJ1-5, the complete variable domain is EAEVAQSPRYKITEKSQAVAFWCDPISGHATLYWYRQILGQGPELLVQFQDESVVDDSQLPKDRFSAERLKGVDSTLKIQPAELGDSAMYLCASSRTGNSPQHFGDGTRLSIL.

V is TRBV27 and J is TRBJ2-7; TRBD1 is a possible D gene (6 bases). The CDR3 runs 13 residues. The germline V gene encodes CDR1 MNHEY and CDR2 SMNVEV (reference sequence). V shed 3 bases and J shed 5 bases, with 11 bases lying between them. CDR3: CASSFQGNHEQYF. CDR3 nucleotide sequence: TGTGCCAGCAGTTTCCAGGGGAACCACGAGCAGTACTTC.